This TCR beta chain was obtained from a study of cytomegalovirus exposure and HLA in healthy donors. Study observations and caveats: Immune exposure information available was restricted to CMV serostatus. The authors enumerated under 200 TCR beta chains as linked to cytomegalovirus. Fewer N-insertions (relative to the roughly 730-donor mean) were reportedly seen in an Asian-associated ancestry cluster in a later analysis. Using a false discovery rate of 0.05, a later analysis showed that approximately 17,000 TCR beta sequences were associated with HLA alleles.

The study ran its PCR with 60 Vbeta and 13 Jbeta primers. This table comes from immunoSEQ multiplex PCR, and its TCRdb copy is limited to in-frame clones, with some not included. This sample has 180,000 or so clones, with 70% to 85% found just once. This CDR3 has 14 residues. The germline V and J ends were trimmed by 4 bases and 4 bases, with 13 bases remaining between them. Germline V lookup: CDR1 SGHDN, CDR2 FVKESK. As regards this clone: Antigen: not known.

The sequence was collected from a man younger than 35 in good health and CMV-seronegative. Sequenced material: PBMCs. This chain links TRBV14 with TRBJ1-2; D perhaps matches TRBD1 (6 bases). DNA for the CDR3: TGTGCCAGCAGCCGGGGACATACAATCTATGGCTACACCTTC. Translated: CASSRGHTIYGYTF.